Sequencing of this T cell receptor beta chain was carried out in a study of OX40 agonist ivuxolimab in advanced cancers. Study as a whole: Each dose-escalation patient presented with hepatocellular carcinoma, melanoma, renal cell or head and neck cancer. Three patients showed partial responses: one hepatocellular carcinoma and two cutaneous melanoma cases.

Looked up from germline, CDR1 is MNHEY and CDR2 is SMNVEV (reference sequence). J gave up 5 bases and V 6 bases, and 4 bases lay outside the gene matches. This CDR3 contains 12 residues. Study results and limitations: There were, on average, more expanded clones in CD8+ T cells than in CD4+. With doses of 0.1 to 3.0 mg/kg, CD4+ and CD8+ blood T cells had undergone clonal expansion by week 6.

Data came from immunoSEQ multiplex PCR; TCRdb stores just in-frame clones and leaves some out. The sample records about 66,000 clones, 80% to 85% being singletons. To note about this clone: Its specificity is not known.

The receptor was derived from an adult with an advanced solid tumor such as melanoma, head and neck, liver or kidney cancer. V and J are TRBV27 and TRBJ2-7, with 7 bases that match TRBD2. The sample here was CD4+ or CD8+ T cells sorted from blood, taken in a trial of the OX40 agonist ivuxolimab. The CDR3, as DNA: TGTGCCAGCAGCCGGGGAGGGAACGAGCAGTACTTC. Its translation is CASSRGGNEQYF.